The 8 T cell receptor beta chains below all came from one sample that was sequenced in a study of cytomegalovirus exposure and HLA in healthy donors. A multiplex PCR was run with 60 Vbeta primers and 13 Jbeta primers. The protocol was immunoSEQ multiplex PCR, while the TCRdb copy is restricted to in-frame clones and leaves out a portion. The sample has more than 90,000 clones, approximately 85% seen once; the top ten hold about 3.6%. The source material was PBMCs. The receptors come from a man aged 25 to 45 in good health and CMV-seronegative.

The genes are TRBV6-5 and TRBJ2-5; 9 bases map to TRBD2. CDR3 length: 14 residues. Losses at the gene ends were 6 bases for V and 5 bases for J; bases not matched to a gene: 7. Germline V CDR1 and CDR2: MNHEY, SVGAGI. CDR3: CASSLGTSTETQYF. The CDR3 nucleotides read TGTGCCAGCAGCCTAGGGACTAGCACTGAGACCCAGTACTTC.

The gene calls are TRBV5-1 and TRBJ2-1; D is unclear. Per the germline V gene, CDR1 is SGHRS and CDR2 is YFSETQ. This CDR3 has 15 amino acids. V lost 1 base and J lost 1, with 9 bases in between. The CDR3 sequence: CASSLSTQSYNEQFF. The CDR3 region has the DNA TGCGCCAGCAGCTTGAGTACACAGTCCTACAATGAGCAGTTCTTC.

V gene TRBV25-1 combines with J gene TRBJ1-4; 8 nucleotides line up with TRBD1. The CDR3 runs to 15 residues. J was trimmed by 8 bases and V by 4 bases; bases with no gene match: 9. The germline CDR1 and CDR2 sequences are MGHDK and SYGVNS. CDR3 sequence (DNA): TGTGCCAGCAGTGGGTTTGACAGGGGAAAGGAAAAACTGTTTTTT. This encodes CASSGFDRGKEKLFF.

This chain connects TRBV5-1 to TRBJ1-2; TRBD1 aligns across 11 bases. Germline lookup yields CDR1 SGHRS and CDR2 YFSETQ. J gave up 6 bases and V 3 bases, and 7 bases lay outside the gene matches. The CDR3 is 15 residues long. The DNA for the CDR3 is TGCGCCAGCAGCTACACCCCGGGACAGGGGGATGGCTACACCTTC. This codes for CASSYTPGQGDGYTF. Variable domain in full (rest from reference TRBV5-1 and TRBJ1-2): KAGVTQTPRYLIKTRGQQVTLSCSPISGHRSVSWYQQTPGQGLQFLFEYFSETQRNKGNFPGRFSGRQFSNSRSEMNVSTLELGDSALYLCASSYTPGQGDGYTFGSGTRLTVV.

The chain employs TRBV2 and TRBJ2-1; perhaps TRBD2 as D (5 bases). The CDR3 extends over 14 amino acids. Trimming took 6 bases from V and 3 from J, leaving 12 bases between them. Germline V gene lookup returns CDR1 SNHLY and CDR2 FYNNEI. The CDR3 sequence is CASSGNPDYNEQFF. The CDR3, as DNA: TGTGCCAGCAGCGGGAATCCCGACTACAATGAGCAGTTCTTC.

The V and J genes are TRBV10-3 and TRBJ1-2; 7 nucleotides match TRBD1. Per germline, CDR1 ENHRY and CDR2 SYGVKD. The CDR3 sequence is 14 residues long. Trimming cost V 6 bases and J 6 bases; bases outside gene matches: 10. As DNA, the CDR3 is TGTGCCATCAGCCGGGACAGTAGGGGTGATGGCTACACCTTC. The encoded protein is CAISRDSRGDGYTF.

The V call is TRBV5-1, the J call TRBJ2-7; 8 nucleotides line up with TRBD2. The junction had 4 bases not matched to a gene; V was cut back by 5 bases and J by 6 bases. The CDR3 runs 12 residues. Germline assignment: CDR1 SGHRS and CDR2 YFSETQ. CDR3 sequence reads: CASRNAGGEQYF. CDR3 sequence (DNA): TGCGCCAGCAGAAATGCGGGGGGCGAGCAGTACTTC. The whole variable domain, remainder taken from reference TRBV5-1 and TRBJ2-7, is KAGVTQTPRYLIKTRGQQVTLSCSPISGHRSVSWYQQTPGQGLQFLFEYFSETQRNKGNFPGRFSGRQFSNSRSEMNVSTLELGDSALYLCASRNAGGEQYFGPGTRLTVT.

This clone was detected a few times. V and J are TRBV28 and TRBJ1-4; the match to TRBD1 covers 7 bases. The CDR3 spans 14 residues. Per the germline V gene, CDR1 is MDHEN and CDR2 is SYDVKM. The J segment lost 7 bases and the V segment lost 6 bases, leaving 8 bases of the junction unmatched. CDR3: CASSRSGQSEKLFF. As DNA, the CDR3 is TGTGCCAGCAGCCGTTCGGGACAGTCTGAAAAACTGTTTTTT.